These T cell receptor beta chains were read from a single sample in a study of blood T cell repertoires in COVID-19. Generated by immunoSEQ multiplex PCR, the TCRdb table keeps only in-frame clones and is missing some. Among 300,000 to 400,000 clones listed, about nine tenths were seen once. Sequenced material: peripheral blood. All receptors come from a woman in her 70s with COVID-19, enrolled during active disease. Both conserved end residues are part of each CDR3. A D gene is named only where the DNA matches it firmly. The size field is filled for only some rows; it gives once, few, many or a size class.

-,TRBJ1-1,-,TRBV7-3,TGTGCCAGCAGCTTAGAAGGTGAGGCTGAAGCTTTCTTT,CASSLEGEAEAFF
-,TRBJ1-2,TRBD1,TRBV29-1,TGCAGCGTCCGACAGGGGCAGGGCTACACCTTC,CSVRQGQGYTF
-,TRBJ2-2,TRBD2,TRBV27,TGTGCCAGCAGAGGACTAGCGGAGAACACCGGGGAGCTGTTTTTT,CASRGLAENTGELFF
once,TRBJ1-2,-,TRBV7-9,TGTGCCAGCAGCCCACCTTGGACAGCCGATCAGGGCTACACCTTC,CASSPPWTADQGYTF
-,TRBJ2-5,TRBD1,TRBV6-5,TGTGCCAGCAGTTCCACGGGACAGGGAGAGACCCAGTACTTC,CASSSTGQGETQYF
-,TRBJ2-7,TRBD1,TRBV2,TGTGCCAGCAGGCAGGACAGGGATTTAGTCTCCTACGAGCAGTACTTC,CASRQDRDLVSYEQYF
-,TRBJ1-6,-,TRBV11-2,TGTGCCAGCAGCACGACAGGCAATAATTCACCCCTCCACTTT,CASSTTGNNSPLHF
-,TRBJ2-5,-,TRBV24-1,TGTGCCACCGGGACGCGGGCGGGGGCCGTTGAGACCCAGTACTTC,CATGTRAGAVETQYF
-,TRBJ2-1,TRBD1,TRBV10-3,TGTGCCATCGGACTGGGACAGGTGGTCAATGAGCAGTTCTTC,CAIGLGQVVNEQFF
-,TRBJ1-1,-,TRBV5-4,TGTGCCAGCAGCTTTGGTTTGGACAGTGAAGCTTTCTTT,CASSFGLDSEAFF
-,TRBJ1-1,-,TRBV2,TGTGCCAGCAGTGAAGCGCCGGGGAACACTGAAGCTTTCTTT,CASSEAPGNTEAFF
-,TRBJ1-6,-,TRBV5-8,TGTGCCAGCAGCTTGTACAGGATTGATTCACCCCTCCACTTT,CASSLYRIDSPLHF
once,TRBJ1-5,-,TRBV30,TGTGCCTGGAGTGATACAGGGTATCAGCCCCAGCATTTT,CAWSDTGYQPQHF
-,TRBJ1-2,-,TRBV24-1,TGTGCCACCAGTGACTTCACAGACTATGGCTACACCTTC,CATSDFTDYGYTF
-,TRBJ1-1,-,TRBV7-2,TGTGCCAGCAGCTTTCCCAGGGCCGGAACTGAAGCTTTCTTT,CASSFPRAGTEAFF
-,TRBJ2-7,TRBD1,TRBV2,TGTGCCAGCAAGAGACAGGGGTCCTACGAGCAGTACTTC,CASKRQGSYEQYF
-,TRBJ1-2,TRBD1,TRBV28,TGTGCCAGCAGCACAGGGGGCCGTTATGGCTACACCTTC,CASSTGGRYGYTF
-,TRBJ2-2,-,TRBV7-9,TGTGCCAGCAGCTTAGATCGCACCGGGGAGCTGTTTTTT,CASSLDRTGELFF
-,TRBJ2-7,-,TRBV6-2/TRBV6-3,TGTGCCAGCAGTTACTCCGACGAGCAGTACTTC,CASSYSDEQYF
-,TRBJ1-3,-,TRBV11-2,TGTGCCAGCAGCCAAGCACAGATCTCTGGAAACACCATATATTTT,CASSQAQISGNTIYF
-,TRBJ1-1,-,TRBV4-3,TGCGCCAGCAGCCAATCCTGGACAAGTGAAGCTTTCTTT,CASSQSWTSEAFF
-,TRBJ1-2,TRBD1,TRBV9,TGTGCCAGCACCCTGCGGGACAGTCTCTATGGCTACACCTTC,CASTLRDSLYGYTF
-,TRBJ1-1,-,TRBV29-1,TGCAGCGTTGAAAGACAGCTCTACACTGAAGCTTTCTTT,CSVERQLYTEAFF
-,TRBJ2-7,TRBD1,TRBV5-8,TGTGCCAGCAGCCGGAGTCCCGGACAGGGCTACGAGCAGTACTTC,CASSRSPGQGYEQYF
-,TRBJ1-6,-,TRBV6-5,TGTGCCAGCAGTTGGTCGCCGAGCTCCTATAATTCACCCCTCCACTTT,CASSWSPSSYNSPLHF
-,TRBJ1-1,-,TRBV5-1,TGCGCCAGCAGACCCGGCGGGGGGCCGAACACTGAAGCTTTCTTT,CASRPGGGPNTEAFF
-,TRBJ2-7,-,TRBV2,TGTGCCAGCAGTGAAGCGCTTAGCATCGGCGACGAGCAGTACTTC,CASSEALSIGDEQYF
-,TRBJ1-1,TRBD1,TRBV7-9,TGTGCCAGCACAGCCGGGACAGCAGGAGGGAACACTGAAGCTTTCTTT,CASTAGTAGGNTEAFF
-,TRBJ2-5,-,TRBV6-5,TGTGCCAGCAGTTATTCCGGGACACAAGAGACCCAGTACTTC,CASSYSGTQETQYF
-,TRBJ1-2,TRBD1,TRBV7-2,TGTGCCAGCAGCCCGAGAACAGGGGCTAGCTATGGCTACACCTTC,CASSPRTGASYGYTF
once,TRBJ1-6,-,TRBV11-2,TGTGCCAGCAGGGCCATAGGTGGGGCAAATTCACCCCTCCACTTT,CASRAIGGANSPLHF
-,TRBJ2-1,-,TRBV10-3,TGTGCCATCAATGGGGGCGATTTCTACAATGAGCAGTTCTTC,CAINGGDFYNEQFF
-,TRBJ2-7,TRBD1,TRBV5-4,TGTGCCAGCAGTCGTCCGGGACAGGGGTCCTACGAGCAGTACTTC,CASSRPGQGSYEQYF
-,TRBJ1-5,TRBD1,TRBV19,TGTGCCAGTAGTATTCCCGGGACAGGGGGTAATCAGCCCCAGCATTTT,CASSIPGTGGNQPQHF
-,TRBJ2-3,TRBD1,TRBV18,TGTGCCAGCTCCCGGACAGGGGTGAGTGCAGATACGCAGTATTTT,CASSRTGVSADTQYF
-,TRBJ1-2,-,TRBV5-1,TGCGCCAGCGGGAGGGTAGAGTGGAACTATGGCTACACCTTC,CASGRVEWNYGYTF
-,TRBJ2-2,TRBD2,TRBV5-4,TGTGCCAGCAGCCCCAGGACTAGCGGGGGGGCCCCACCCTACACCGGGGAGCTGTTTTTT,CASSPRTSGGAPPYTGELFF
-,TRBJ2-7,-,TRBV6-5,TGTGCCAGCATGAACAGGGAACTCGGCTCCTACGAGCAGTACTTC,CASMNRELGSYEQYF
-,TRBJ1-6,-,TRBV19,TGTGCCAGTAGTTCTCACGGGCAGGGGCTAAATTCACCCCTCCACTTT,CASSSHGQGLNSPLHF